The entry that follows covers one T cell receptor beta chain sequence. The data are from a study of Ad26.COV2.S vaccination and SARS-CoV-2 variants. Study context: Ad26.COV2.S was injected intramuscularly once or twice, 56 days apart.

V lost 2 bases and J lost 5; bases outside the gene matches: 7. The CDR3 has 15 residues. The germline gives CDR1 LGHNA, CDR2 YNFKEQ. Treatment noted: roughly 19 received Ad26.COV2.S at low or high dose, single or two shots; 5 received placebo; per-sample allocation not given. On day 63 after the first injection, vaccine and placebo recipients gave samples. TCRdb's copy holds only in-frame clones and misses some; the assay was immunoSEQ multiplex PCR. This sample carries 300,000 to 400,000 clones, just under 85% of them seen once, and the ten largest clones take 2% to 2.5%. This sample comprised peripheral blood, obtained in a trial of Ad26.COV2.S vaccine versus placebo. This sequence was found in a person between 18 and 59 years old who received the Ad26.COV2.S COVID-19 vaccine or a placebo. The rearrangement links TRBV4-2 to TRBJ2-7, with TRBD2 identical over 9 bases. Written as DNA, the CDR3 is TGTGCCAGCAGCCAACCGAGCGGGGGGTCCCACGAGCAGTACTTC. The encoded protein is CASSQPSGGSHEQYF.